Listed here is a single TCR beta chain. Its matching antigen is unknown. This specimen belongs to a study of shared clonotypes between healthy human individuals. Study overall: The donor group consisted of two women and a few men, aged 18 to 49. General study points: Some naive CD4 clonotypes, roughly 4.8%, turned up in common across a handful of donors.

The CDR3 length is 14 residues. V lost 6 bases, J lost 7 bases, and 16 bases lay in between. CDR1 is SGHRS and CDR2 is YFSETQ in the germline V gene. Participating donors were healthy, HIV-negative adults free of recent acute infections or vaccinations. Sorted-subset replicate PCR reactions contained roughly 200 ng DNA, corresponding to about 30,000 T cell genomes. Method: immunoSEQ multiplex PCR; TCRdb's copy keeps in-frame clones and lacks some. The data show about 1.1 million clones, approximately 78% seen once. Sequenced material: memory CD4+ T cells from PBMCs. Subset in this sample: CD45RA-negative fraction. The V and J genes are TRBV5-1 and TRBJ1-4; no clear D. This clonotype originated in a man younger than 30 in good health. Some clones in this sample may be carry-over from other donors' samples. CDR3 DNA sequence: TGCGCCAGCAAGGCGGCCATGTTAACTGAAAAACTGTTTTTT. Translated: CASKAAMLTEKLFF. Full variable domain (remainder filled in from reference TRBV5-1 and TRBJ1-4): KAGVTQTPRYLIKTRGQQVTLSCSPISGHRSVSWYQQTPGQGLQFLFEYFSETQRNKGNFPGRFSGRQFSNSRSEMNVSTLELGDSALYLCASKAAMLTEKLFFGSGTQLSVL.